This TCR beta chain was identified during a study of blood T cell repertoires in COVID-19 (dated by TCRdb to 2018 to 2020). About the investigation overall: Samples from collaborators originated in the United States, Italy and Spain and spanned both the acute and convalescent phases of COVID-19. The sample metadata nearly always contained a de-identified subject ID, COVID-19 status, age in years and sex. The dataset comprised deeply sampled blood TCRbeta repertoires from subjects exposed to, actively infected with, or recovered from COVID-19. The repertoires were made available in a free public database intended to serve as a resource for research on the immune response to SARS-CoV-2. Where available, HLA class I and class II types were taken from metadata supplied by the sample provider and were not determined by assay-based typing. Samples were obtained from the ongoing ImmuneRACE study (first 160 participants) and from roughly 1,300 subjects provided by 6 global collaborators. The material from the prospective study consisted of cDNA or gDNA derived from T cells, B-cell-depleted T cells, or PBMCs.

TCRbeta CDR3 regions were amplified from genomic DNA by means of the immunoSEQ Assay, a bias-controlled multiplex PCR. Per the original workflow: The number of nucleated cells in each sample was estimated from the amplification of reference gene primers within the assay. To quantify the absolute abundance of each unique TCRbeta CDR3 rearrangement, sequence reads were collapsed and filtered. For each sample, productive Simpson clonality was calculated as the square root of Simpson's diversity index over productive rearrangements. Imported from immuneACCESS, the table was reduced by TCRdb to in-frame sequences with V and J called. These copies leave out some clones; in studies compared against another copy, an unresolved V gene accounts for under half, and the cause of the remainder is not known. The V and J calls and clone size are taken from that table; D and trimming were inferred from the DNA. Here the sample has tens of thousands of clones; around 87% occur a single time. More than 4.5% of the sample comes from the top ten.

What the authors observed across the whole study: How much clinical and demographic metadata was included differed by source and by participant, and the metadata was provided uncurated.

From its cysteine to its phenylalanine, the CDR3 spans 19 amino acids. The read is trimmed to its CDR3 DNA, 57 bases read in frame from base 1. The germline V gene supplies CDR1 LGHNT and CDR2 FRNRAP. Trimmed from V: 4 bases; trimmed from J: 2 bases; junction bases lacking a gene match: 16. Whole blood was collected in K2EDTA tubes by collaborating institutions according to the institutions' own protocols. Collaborator samples were shipped for TCRbeta analysis as frozen whole blood, isolated PBMCs, or DNA extracted from either sample type. Remarks on this clone: The antigen it binds to is not known. Base qualities are missing; no much larger clone stands one base away.

The TCR originated in a man aged 50-60 years with active COVID-19. The specimen was peripheral blood. The rearranged chain carries TRBV12-5 and TRBJ2-5; TRBD2 matches 10 bases in the middle. The CDR3 region reads CASGSTYTVGTSEQETQYF. DNA sequence: TGTGCTAGTGGTTCGACTTATACCGTAGGGACTAGCGAGCAAGAGACCCAGTACTTC.